A selection of T cell receptor beta chains follows, all from one sample in a study of graft-versus-host responses after intestinal transplantation. Method: immunoSEQ multiplex PCR; TCRdb's copy keeps in-frame clones and lacks some. Among fewer than 60,000 clones, 65% to 85% were seen once, and the ten largest hold about 0.42%. These receptors' targets are unknown. The source was unstimulated CD4+ T cells sorted from spleen or lymph node cells, collected before transplant. These receptors were obtained from a human donor who was the organ donor for an intestinal transplant. Both conserved end residues are trimmed from each CDR3. The D gene is left open where the match is weak.

cdr3_aa	v_call	j_call	d_call
ASSIQNYEQY	TRBV7-9	TRBJ2-7	NA
ASSLYLPADSNQPQH	TRBV27	TRBJ1-5	NA
ASSLRQGWAPNTGELF	TRBV11-2	TRBJ2-2	TRBD1
ASSPATGTAYNEQF	TRBV5-5	TRBJ2-1	TRBD1
ASSKTGGSDEQY	TRBV18	TRBJ2-7	TRBD1
ASSPDRGPGEAF	TRBV18	TRBJ1-1	TRBD1
ASSPTPGSGEQY	TRBV6-5	TRBJ2-7	NA
ASGLVLSRAGNTIY	TRBV12-5	TRBJ1-3	NA
ASSFRTQGLGETQY	TRBV5-1	TRBJ2-5	TRBD1
ASSKERGKATNEKLF	TRBV7-2	TRBJ1-4	NA
ASSLGTGGLTDTQY	TRBV7-6	TRBJ2-3	TRBD1
ASSSAGGETQY	TRBV19	TRBJ2-5	TRBD2
ASSFEGVETQY	TRBV7-9	TRBJ2-5	NA
ACTFGRGANEQY	TRBV30	TRBJ2-7	NA
ASSETGITQPQH	TRBV6-5	TRBJ1-5	TRBD1
ASSEVGGSDTQY	TRBV6-1	TRBJ2-3	NA
ASSPISPGTGGYEQY	TRBV28	TRBJ2-7	TRBD1
ASSVGLADEQY	TRBV19	TRBJ2-7	TRBD2
ASSPGQALSGNTIY	TRBV4-3	TRBJ1-3	TRBD1
ASSIFQDRGAF	TRBV19	TRBJ1-1	TRBD1
SAGQGGGYT	TRBV29-1	TRBJ1-2	TRBD1
ASSQDWGTGITTNEKLF	TRBV14	TRBJ1-4	TRBD1
ASSESGGVLGTDTQY	TRBV9	TRBJ2-3	TRBD2
ASSVGTSGIYEQY	TRBV9	TRBJ2-7	TRBD2
ASSPGQGDYGYT	TRBV18	TRBJ1-2	TRBD1
ASSRTRETQY	TRBV19	TRBJ2-5	TRBD2
ASSLGTSGRETQY	TRBV7-9	TRBJ2-5	TRBD2
ASSPDSPPYEQY	TRBV10-1	TRBJ2-7	NA
ASIKTSYEQY	TRBV6-1	TRBJ2-7	NA
AISRTSGTYEQY	TRBV10-3	TRBJ2-7	TRBD2
ASSPNRADGGGYT	TRBV18	TRBJ1-2	NA
ASRRRGQGASDSGANVLT	TRBV19	TRBJ2-6	TRBD1
ASRNLSRNTIY	TRBV7-2	TRBJ1-3	NA
ASNPGLAGMGTQY	TRBV19	TRBJ2-3	TRBD2
ASSLRETQY	TRBV6-6	TRBJ2-5	NA
AWSTRGDQPQH	TRBV30	TRBJ1-5	TRBD1
ASSEGPGYNEQF	TRBV5-1	TRBJ2-1	NA
ASSWDRGGYGYT	TRBV7-8	TRBJ1-2	TRBD1
ASSYSSGHLGY	TRBV6-6	TRBJ2-3	NA
ATSRDQGETQY	TRBV15	TRBJ2-5	NA
ASNLTTSLGGACRANEQF	TRBV7-8	TRBJ2-1	NA
ASRRTVSGNTIY	TRBV6-5	TRBJ1-3	NA
ASSPQDSSWQPQH	TRBV7-6	TRBJ1-5	NA
ASSPAGELLF	TRBV18	TRBJ1-4	NA
ASSPGQGNNEQF	TRBV9	TRBJ2-1	TRBD1
ASSPMAGGNYGYT	TRBV11-3	TRBJ1-2	NA
ASSPPGRGTGELF	TRBV18	TRBJ2-2	NA
ASSVKQGVLNTEAF	TRBV7-9	TRBJ1-1	TRBD1